The clone carrying this TCR beta chain was detected many times. Its antigen is not identified. The data derive from a study of T cells after yellow fever vaccination. Background on the study: SMART-Seq v4 Ultra Low Input prepared libraries from low-cell fractions. Findings and limits, study-wide: Clones from primary vaccination mostly reappeared after the booster (about 97% CD4, roughly 87% CD8). Weaker, the secondary response peaked sooner, at day 5 versus 15. Abundant clonotypes from the bulk population could contaminate FACS-sorted repertoires.

TCRdb redid the calling of the 5' RACE reads with MiXCR, one entry per CDR3 protein. The repertoire consists of 200,000 to 300,000 distinct CDR3 sequences, with approximately 6.8% occurring once and the leading ten covering approximately 1%. Germline-derived CDR1 and CDR2 are LNHNV and YYDKDF (reference sequence). The CDR3 runs 13 residues. V lost 0 bases, J lost 5 bases, and 5 bases lay in between. The rearrangement uses TRBV15 and TRBJ2-1; D not certain. The sample here was CD4+ T cells sorted from PBMCs, taken on the day of the yellow fever booster vaccination. This receptor was obtained from a man aged 25 to 45 who received the YFV17D yellow fever vaccine. DNA for the CDR3: TGTGCCACCAGCAGAGATATGGACAATGAGCAGTTCTTC. Protein product: CATSRDMDNEQFF.